A single sample is the source of the 24 T cell receptor beta chains below, sequenced in a study of vaccination effects on CD4 cells after COVID-19. No antigens are known for them. Expansion of antigen-specific CD4+ T cells with viral peptide pools was carried out by the ViraFEST assay before sequencing. The culture ran for roughly ten days before CD4+ T cells were isolated. None of these healthy vaccinees had been infected with SARS-CoV-2 before vaccination. Libraries were prepared by immunoSEQ multiplex PCR; TCRdb keeps only in-frame clonotypes and omits some of them. The table shows just under 65,000 clones, with roughly 76% occurring only once. This specimen consisted of CD4+ T cells from PBMCs cultured with HCoV-OC43 spike peptides, obtained before COVID-19 vaccination. Subset in this sample: HCoV-OC43 spike overlapping peptide pool stimulation. These receptors were collected from a human donor who received a COVID-19 vaccine.

The V gene is TRBV6-5, the J gene TRBJ2-5; the match to TRBD2 covers 10 bases. J gave up 3 bases and V 1 base, and 5 bases lay outside the gene matches. CDR3 length: 16 amino acids. Germline-derived CDR1 and CDR2 are MNHEY and SVGAGI. CDR3 sequence: CASSYWRSGGKETQYF. The CDR3 DNA reads TGTGCCAGCAGTTACTGGCGTAGCGGGGGGAAAGAGACCCAGTACTTC.

The chain carries TRBV19 and TRBJ2-1; the match to TRBD2 covers 8 bases. CDR1 and CDR2 from the germline V gene are LNHDA and SQIVND (reference sequence). The junction had 8 bases not matched to a gene; V was cut back by 3 bases and J by 4 bases. This CDR3 is 16 amino acids long. The CDR3 protein is CASSITGGGRYNEQFF. The CDR3 DNA reads TGTGCCAGTAGTATTACGGGGGGGGGCAGGTACAATGAGCAGTTCTTC.

The chain has TRBV27 and TRBJ1-1, with 9 bases aligning to TRBD1. Germline assignment: CDR1 MNHEY and CDR2 SMNVEV (reference sequence). After removal of 10 bases from V and 1 base from J, the junction contained 7 bases not matched to a gene. There are 14 residues in the CDR3. CDR3 sequence: CATRGDRANTEAFF. The CDR3 DNA reads TGTGCCACCCGAGGGGACAGGGCGAACACTGAAGCTTTCTTT.

This clone was seen more than once but under ten times. The chain employs TRBV3-1 (or the pseudogene TRBV3-2) and TRBJ1-6; D remains unclear. Deletions cut 0 bases from V and 7 bases from J, with 7 bases between. The CDR3 length is 14 residues. The germline CDR1 and CDR2 sequences are LGHDT and YNNKEL (reference sequence). As DNA, the CDR3 is TGTGCCAGCAGCCAAGATTGGGGAAATTCACCCCTCCACTTT. It yields the protein CASSQDWGNSPLHF.

The chain carries TRBV9 and TRBJ2-6, with 11 bases lining up with TRBD1. V dropped 5 bases and J dropped 4; count of bases not matched to a gene: 8. The CDR3 is 17 residues long. From germline, CDR1 is SGDLS and CDR2 YYNGEE. The CDR3 DNA sequence: TGTGCCAGCAGTAAGGACAGGGGGCGACGAGGGGCCAACGTCCTGACTTTC. Amino acid sequence: CASSKDRGRRGANVLTF.

The rearrangement joins TRBV6-5 to TRBJ2-7; TRBD1 agrees at 7 bases. This CDR3 has 13 residues. Germline CDR1 reads MNHEY; CDR2 reads SVGAGI. V dropped 5 bases and J dropped 2; count of bases not matched to a gene: 3. Written as DNA, the CDR3 is TGTGCCAGCAGTCTGACAGGGACCTACGAGCAGTACGTC. It is translated as CASSLTGTYEQYV.

The gene calls are TRBV14 and TRBJ1-1; D unclear. The germline gives CDR1 SGHDN, CDR2 FVKESK. V was pared by 1 base and J by 0 bases, with 9 bases between. The CDR3 covers 15 residues. The CDR3 nucleotides are TGTGCCAGCAGCCAAGTAAGGGCTGTGAACACTGAAGCTTTCTTT. As protein: CASSQVRAVNTEAFF.

This chain uses TRBV15 with TRBJ1-1, with D uncertain. The CDR3 loop spans 11 amino acids. CDR1 LNHNV and CDR2 YYDKDF come from the germline V gene (reference sequence). The V and J ends lost 0 bases and 10 bases respectively, with 6 bases between them. CDR3 region: CATSRDRGAFF. DNA for the CDR3: TGTGCCACCAGCAGAGACAGAGGAGCTTTCTTT. Based on the CDR3 plus reference TRBV15 and TRBJ1-1, the full variable domain is DAMVIQNPRYQVTQFGKPVTLSCSQTLNHNVMYWYQQKSSQAPKLLFHYYDKDFNNEADTPDNFQSRRPNTSFCFLDIRSPGLGDTAMYLCATSRDRGAFFGQGTRLTVV.

The chain carries TRBV27 and TRBJ1-5; 7 bases align to TRBD1. Germline values: CDR1 MNHEY, CDR2 SMNVEV (reference sequence). V shed 6 bases and J 3 bases; nucleotides not matched to a gene: 11. The CDR3 has 16 amino acids. The CDR3 here is CASRRYSTGTNQPQHF. CDR3 nucleotide sequence: TGTGCCAGCAGACGCTACTCGACAGGGACCAATCAGCCCCAGCATTTT.

V usage is TRBV10-3 and J usage is TRBJ2-3; D gene uncertain. The CDR3 covers 13 residues. Trimming pared 6 bases from V and 0 bases from J, leaving 7 bases between. CDR1 is ENHRY, CDR2 SYGVKD, per germline. The CDR3 DNA is TGTGCCATCAGGGCGGAAAGCACAGATACGCAGTATTTT. Its translation is CAIRAESTDTQYF.

The J gene is TRBJ2-5, the V gene TRBV5-1; TRBD2 matches 16 bases. Germline loops: CDR1 SGHRS, CDR2 YFSETQ. J was trimmed by 4 bases and V by 1 base; bases with no gene match: 16. CDR3 length: 21 amino acids. This CDR3 reads CASSLSPGLAGGPILRETQYF. The CDR3 DNA follows: TGCGCCAGCAGCTTGTCCCCGGGACTAGCGGGGGGGCCGATCTTGCGAGAGACCCAGTACTTC.

V gene TRBV5-1 combines with J gene TRBJ1-5, with a weak D call TRBD1 (5 bases). CDR1 is SGHRS and CDR2 is YFSETQ in the germline V gene. V was shortened by 0 bases and J by 5 bases, with 12 bases between the two germline ends. The CDR3 consists of 15 residues. The CDR3 nucleotides are TGCGCCAGCAGCTTGGTTGCAGGGAGAGATCAGCCCCAGCATTTT. Translation: CASSLVAGRDQPQHF.

Only one count was recorded for this clone. The V gene is TRBV5-6, the J gene TRBJ2-3; weak D call: TRBD2 (6 bases). This CDR3 region has 14 residues. Per the germline V gene, CDR1 is SGHDT and CDR2 is YYEEEE. Trimming cost V 5 bases and J 14 bases, with 24 bases left between them. CDR3 sequence: CASSRQAGLFFTYF. The CDR3 coding sequence is TGTGCCAGCAGTCGACAAGCGGGCCTTTTCTTTACGTATTTT.

This clone was seen a few times. The chain couples TRBV7-9 to TRBJ1-1; D is undetermined. Per the germline V gene, CDR1 is SEHNR and CDR2 is FQNEAQ (reference sequence). The CDR3 is 13 amino acids. The V end lost 5 bases, the J end lost 1 base, and 8 bases lay between the germline ends. CDR3 sequence: CASSETTNTEAFF. As DNA, the CDR3 is TGTGCCAGCAGCGAGACAACGAACACTGAAGCTTTCTTT. The whole variable domain, remainder taken from reference TRBV7-9 and TRBJ1-1, is DTGVSQNPRHKITKRGQNVTFRCDPISEHNRLYWYRQTLGQGPEFLTYFQNEAQLEKSRLLSDRFSAERPKGSFSTLEIQRTEQGDSAMYLCASSETTNTEAFFGQGTRLTVV.

The chain uses TRBV29-1 and TRBJ2-5; D perhaps matches TRBD1 (5 bases). Germline V gene sequence: CDR1 SQVTM, CDR2 ANQGSEA. The CDR3 has 14 residues. Between the trimmed V and J ends, which lost 5 bases and 0 bases, there was a span of 13 bases. The CDR3 loop is CSVFDSQYQETQYF. In DNA form, the CDR3 reads TGCAGCGTTTTCGACAGCCAGTACCAAGAGACCCAGTACTTC.

The rearrangement uses TRBV4-1 and TRBJ2-7; TRBD2 matches 10 bases. The CDR3 consists of 15 residues. V was clipped by 2 bases and J by 4 bases; unmatched bases: 5. Germline V gene sequence: CDR1 MGHRA, CDR2 YSYEKL. The CDR3 nucleotides read TGCGCCAGCAGCCAAACAGCGGGGGGGACTTACGAGCAGTACGTC. This translates into CASSQTAGGTYEQYV.

V and J are TRBV28 and TRBJ1-5, with 7 nucleotides matching TRBD1. The trim removed 5 bases at V and 6 bases at J, leaving 1 base unmatched. The V gene's germline CDR1 is MDHEN and CDR2 SYDVKM. This CDR3 has 12 residues. This CDR3 reads CASSRQGQPQHF. CDR3 DNA sequence: TGTGCCAGCAGTCGACAGGGTCAGCCCCAGCATTTT.

The genes are TRBV24-1 and TRBJ1-5, with D maybe TRBD1 (6 bases). V lost 4 bases and J lost 6, with 18 bases in between. The CDR3 runs to 16 residues. CDR1 and CDR2 from the germline V gene are KGHDR and SFDVKD. The CDR3: CATSEAGLGGGQPQHF. CDR3 DNA sequence: TGTGCCACCAGTGAGGCGGGCCTCGGAGGGGGTCAGCCCCAGCATTTT.

The chain combines TRBV19 with TRBJ2-1; 9 nucleotides align to TRBD1. CDR3 size: 13 residues. V was clipped by 10 bases and J by 6 bases; unmatched bases: 7. The germline V gene encodes CDR1 LNHDA and CDR2 SQIVND (reference sequence). The CDR3 is CATGTGFVNEQFF. CDR3 DNA sequence: TGTGCCACCGGGACAGGGTTCGTCAATGAGCAGTTCTTC.

The chain links TRBV5-6 to TRBJ1-2; 8 nucleotides agree with TRBD1. V lost 4 bases to trimming and J lost 7 bases; unmatched junction nucleotides: 12. The germline gives CDR1 SGHDT, CDR2 YYEEEE. The CDR3 loop spans 15 amino acids. CDR3: CASSMERQGRGGYTF. CDR3 coding DNA: TGTGCCAGCAGCATGGAGCGACAGGGGAGGGGTGGCTACACCTTC.

V usage is TRBV24-1 and J usage is TRBJ2-2; TRBD1 might be the D (6 bases). The length of the CDR3 is 18 residues. CDR1 is KGHDR and CDR2 is SFDVKD in the germline V gene. V was clipped by 3 bases and J by 6 bases, with 22 bases between them. The chain's CDR3 is CATSDPAGAYQGPGELFF. CDR3 bases: TGTGCCACCAGTGATCCAGCAGGGGCCTATCAGGGTCCCGGGGAGCTGTTTTTT.

The chain uses TRBV7-2 and TRBJ2-3; D unclear. V lost 2 bases, J lost 0 bases, and 6 bases lay in between. Germline values: CDR1 SGHTA, CDR2 FQGNSA. The CDR3 spans 14 residues. The CDR3 coding sequence is TGTGCCAGCAGCTTATGGAGTAGCACAGATACGCAGTATTTT. Translated: CASSLWSSTDTQYF. Full variable domain (rest looked up from reference TRBV7-2 and TRBJ2-3): GAGVSQSPSNKVTEKGKDVELRCDPISGHTALYWYRQSLGQGLEFLIYFQGNSAPDKSGLPSDRFSAERTGGSVSTLTIQRTQQEDSAVYLCASSLWSSTDTQYFGPGTRLTVL.

The J gene is TRBJ1-1, the V gene TRBV5-5, with unresolved D. Between the trimmed V and J ends, which lost 4 bases and 3 bases, there was a span of 13 bases. Germline V CDR1 and CDR2: SGHKS, YYEKEE (reference sequence). This CDR3 region has 14 residues. The chain's CDR3 is CASSKQIVDTEAFF. In DNA, the CDR3 is TGTGCCAGCAGCAAGCAAATAGTAGACACTGAAGCTTTCTTT.

The V call is TRBV5-6, the J call TRBJ1-5; D ambiguous. CDR1 SGHDT and CDR2 YYEEEE come from the germline V gene. V gave up 1 base and J gave up 0 bases, with 14 bases separating them. This CDR3 comprises 17 residues. The DNA for the CDR3 is TGTGCCAGCAGCTTGTTCGGGAGCAAGAATAGCAATCAGCCCCAGCATTTT. Its protein product is CASSLFGSKNSNQPQHF.